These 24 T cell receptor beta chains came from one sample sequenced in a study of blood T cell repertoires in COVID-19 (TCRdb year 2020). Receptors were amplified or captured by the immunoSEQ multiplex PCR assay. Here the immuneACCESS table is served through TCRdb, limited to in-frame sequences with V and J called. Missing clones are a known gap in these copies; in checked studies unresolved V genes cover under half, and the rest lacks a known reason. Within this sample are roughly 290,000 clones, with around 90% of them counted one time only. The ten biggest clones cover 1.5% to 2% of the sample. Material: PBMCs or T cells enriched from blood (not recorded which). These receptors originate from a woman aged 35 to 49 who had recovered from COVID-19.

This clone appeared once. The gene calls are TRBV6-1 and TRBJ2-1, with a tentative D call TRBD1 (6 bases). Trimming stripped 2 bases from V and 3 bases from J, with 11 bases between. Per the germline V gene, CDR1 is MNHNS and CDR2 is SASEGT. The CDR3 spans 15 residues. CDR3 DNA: TGTGCCAGCAGTGAAAGACAGGAGTACTACAATGAGCAGTTCTTC. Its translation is CASSERQEYYNEQFF.

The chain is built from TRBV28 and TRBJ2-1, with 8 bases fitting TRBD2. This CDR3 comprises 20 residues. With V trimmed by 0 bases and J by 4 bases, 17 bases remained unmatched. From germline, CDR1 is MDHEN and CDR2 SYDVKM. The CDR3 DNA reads TGTGCCAGCAGTTTATGGCGGCGCAAATCGGGAGGGCCTACGTACAATGAGCAGTTCTTC. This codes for CASSLWRRKSGGPTYNEQFF.

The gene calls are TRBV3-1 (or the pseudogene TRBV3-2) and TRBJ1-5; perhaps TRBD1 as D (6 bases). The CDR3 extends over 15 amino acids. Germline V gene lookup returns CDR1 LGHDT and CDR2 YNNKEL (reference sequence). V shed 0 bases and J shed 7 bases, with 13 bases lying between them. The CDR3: CASSQDLVRGQPQHF. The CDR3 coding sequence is TGTGCCAGCAGCCAAGATCTTGTCAGGGGCCAGCCCCAGCATTTT.

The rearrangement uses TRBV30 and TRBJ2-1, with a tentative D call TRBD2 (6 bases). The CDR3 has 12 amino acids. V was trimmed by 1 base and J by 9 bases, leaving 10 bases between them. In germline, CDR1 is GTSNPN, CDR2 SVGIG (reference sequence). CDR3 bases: TGTGCCTGGAGTGCGGGAGACGGTGAGCAGTTCTTC. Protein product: CAWSAGDGEQFF.

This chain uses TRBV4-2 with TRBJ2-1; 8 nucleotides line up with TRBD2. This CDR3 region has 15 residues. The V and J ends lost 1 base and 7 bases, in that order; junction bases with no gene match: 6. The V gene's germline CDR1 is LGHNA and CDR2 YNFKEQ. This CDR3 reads CASSQGGLGGNEQFF. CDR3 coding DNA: TGTGCCAGCAGCCAAGGGGGACTAGGAGGTAATGAGCAGTTCTTC.

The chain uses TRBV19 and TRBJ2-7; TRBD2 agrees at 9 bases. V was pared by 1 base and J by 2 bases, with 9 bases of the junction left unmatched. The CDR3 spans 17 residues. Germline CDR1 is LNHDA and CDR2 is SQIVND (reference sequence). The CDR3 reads CASSIGLAGGSAYEQYF. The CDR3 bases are TGTGCCAGTAGTATAGGGTTGGCGGGAGGGTCCGCCTACGAGCAGTACTTC.

The CDR3 here is CASSVVSRDTEAFF. CDR3 sequence (DNA): TGTGCCAGCAGCGTAGTTAGCAGGGACACTGAAGCTTTCTTT. The chain employs TRBV9 and TRBJ1-1; possible D gene TRBD1, 5 bases. Trimming took 0 bases from V and 3 from J, leaving 9 bases between them. The CDR3 contains 14 residues. Germline lookup yields CDR1 SGDLS and CDR2 YYNGEE. The full variable domain, in which reference TRBV9 and TRBJ1-1 provide the parts outside the CDR3, is DSGVTQTPKHLITATGQRVTLRCSPRSGDLSVYWYQQSLDQGLQFLIQYYNGEERAKGNILERFSAQQFPDLHSELNLSSLELGDSALYFCASSVVSRDTEAFFGQGTRLTVV.

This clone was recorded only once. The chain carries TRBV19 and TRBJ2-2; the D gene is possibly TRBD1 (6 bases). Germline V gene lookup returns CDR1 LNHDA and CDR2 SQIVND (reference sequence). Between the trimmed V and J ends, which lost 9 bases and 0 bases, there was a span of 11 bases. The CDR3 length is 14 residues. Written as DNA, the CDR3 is TGTGCCAGCCGGGACATCTCGAACACCGGGGAGCTGTTTTTT. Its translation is CASRDISNTGELFF. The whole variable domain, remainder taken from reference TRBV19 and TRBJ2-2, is DGGITQSPKYLFRKEGQNVTLSCEQNLNHDAMYWYRQDPGQGLRLIYYSQIVNDFQKGDIAEGYSVSREKKESFPLTVTSAQKNPTAFYLCASRDISNTGELFFGEGSRLTVL.

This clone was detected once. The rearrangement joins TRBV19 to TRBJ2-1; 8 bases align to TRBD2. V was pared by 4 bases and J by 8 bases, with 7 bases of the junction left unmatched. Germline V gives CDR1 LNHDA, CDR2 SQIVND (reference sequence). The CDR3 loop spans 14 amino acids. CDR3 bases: TGTGCCAGTAGTAATTGGGCGGGGGGCGATGAGCAGTTCTTC. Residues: CASSNWAGGDEQFF.

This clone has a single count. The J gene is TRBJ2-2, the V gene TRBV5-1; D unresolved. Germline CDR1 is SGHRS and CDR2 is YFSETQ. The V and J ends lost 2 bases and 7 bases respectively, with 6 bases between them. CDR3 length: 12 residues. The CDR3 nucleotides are TGCGCCAGCAGCTTCCCCCGCGGGGAGCTGTTTTTT. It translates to CASSFPRGELFF. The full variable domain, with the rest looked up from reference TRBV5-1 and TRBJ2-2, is KAGVTQTPRYLIKTRGQQVTLSCSPISGHRSVSWYQQTPGQGLQFLFEYFSETQRNKGNFPGRFSGRQFSNSRSEMNVSTLELGDSALYLCASSFPRGELFFGEGSRLTVL.

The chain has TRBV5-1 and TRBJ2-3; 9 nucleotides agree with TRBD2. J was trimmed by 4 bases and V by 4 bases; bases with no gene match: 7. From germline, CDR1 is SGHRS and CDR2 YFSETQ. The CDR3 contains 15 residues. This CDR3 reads CASSVSGSNADTQYF. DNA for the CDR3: TGCGCCAGCAGCGTTAGCGGGAGTAACGCAGATACGCAGTATTTT.

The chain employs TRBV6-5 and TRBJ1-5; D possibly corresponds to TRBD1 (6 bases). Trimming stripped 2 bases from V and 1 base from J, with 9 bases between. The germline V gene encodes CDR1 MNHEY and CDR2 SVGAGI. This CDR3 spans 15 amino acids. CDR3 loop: CASSYEGGSNQPQHF. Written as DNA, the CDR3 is TGTGCCAGCAGTTACGAGGGGGGGAGCAATCAGCCCCAGCATTTT.

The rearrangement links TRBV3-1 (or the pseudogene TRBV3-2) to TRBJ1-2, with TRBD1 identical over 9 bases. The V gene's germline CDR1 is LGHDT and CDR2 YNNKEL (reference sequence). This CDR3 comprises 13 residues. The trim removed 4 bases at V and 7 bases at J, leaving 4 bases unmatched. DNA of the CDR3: TGTGCCAGCAGCCTGCGGACAGGGGTTGGCTACACCTTC. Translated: CASSLRTGVGYTF.

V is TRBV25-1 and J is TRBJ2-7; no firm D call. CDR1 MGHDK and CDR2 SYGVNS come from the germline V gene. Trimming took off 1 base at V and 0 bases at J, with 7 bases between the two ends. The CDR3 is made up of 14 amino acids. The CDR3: CASSEFSRSYEQYF. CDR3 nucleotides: TGTGCCAGCAGTGAATTTAGTCGCTCCTACGAGCAGTACTTC.

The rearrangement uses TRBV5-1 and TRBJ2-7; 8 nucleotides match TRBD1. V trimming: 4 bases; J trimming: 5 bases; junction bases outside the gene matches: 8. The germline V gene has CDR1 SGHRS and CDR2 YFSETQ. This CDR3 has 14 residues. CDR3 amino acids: CASSPVTGANEQYF. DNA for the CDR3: TGCGCCAGCAGCCCCGTGACAGGGGCCAACGAGCAGTACTTC.

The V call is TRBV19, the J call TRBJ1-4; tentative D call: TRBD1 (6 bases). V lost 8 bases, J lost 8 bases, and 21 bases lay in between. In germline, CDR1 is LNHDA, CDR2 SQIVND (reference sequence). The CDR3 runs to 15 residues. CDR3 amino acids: CASGYRDILGEKLFF. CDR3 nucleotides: TGTGCCAGTGGATACCGGGACATACTTGGAGAAAAACTGTTTTTT.

The CDR3 nucleotides read TGTGCCAGCAGCCCCGGGACTAGCGGGAGGGGAGATACGCAGTATTTT. It translates to CASSPGTSGRGDTQYF. The rearrangement links TRBV7-2 to TRBJ2-3, with TRBD2 matching over 16 bases. The CDR3 is made up of 16 amino acids. Germline assignment: CDR1 SGHTA and CDR2 FQGNSA. V shed 5 bases, J shed 5 bases, and the junction held 4 bases outside the gene matches.

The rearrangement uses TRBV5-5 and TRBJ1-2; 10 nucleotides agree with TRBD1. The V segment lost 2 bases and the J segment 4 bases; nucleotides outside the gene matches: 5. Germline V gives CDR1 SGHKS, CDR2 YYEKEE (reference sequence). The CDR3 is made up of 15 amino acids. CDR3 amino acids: CASSLVGQGSYGYTF. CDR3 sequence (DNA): TGTGCCAGCAGCTTAGTGGGACAGGGGTCCTATGGCTACACCTTC.

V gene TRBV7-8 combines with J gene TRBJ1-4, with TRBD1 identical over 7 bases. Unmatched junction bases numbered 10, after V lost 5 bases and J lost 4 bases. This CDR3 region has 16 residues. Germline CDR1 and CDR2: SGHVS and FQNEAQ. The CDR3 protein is CASSPRQGRGNEKLFF. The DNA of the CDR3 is TGTGCCAGCAGCCCGCGACAGGGCAGGGGTAATGAAAAACTGTTTTTT. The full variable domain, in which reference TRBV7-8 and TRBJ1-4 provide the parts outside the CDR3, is GAGVSQSPRYKVAKRGQDVALRCDPISGHVSLFWYQQALGQGPEFLTYFQNEAQLDKSGLPSDRFFAERPEGSVSTLKIQRTQQEDSAVYLCASSPRQGRGNEKLFFGSGTQLSVL.

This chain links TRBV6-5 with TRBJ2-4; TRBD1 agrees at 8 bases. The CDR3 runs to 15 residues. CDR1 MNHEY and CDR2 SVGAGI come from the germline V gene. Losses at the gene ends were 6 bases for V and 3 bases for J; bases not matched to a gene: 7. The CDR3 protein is CASSSRGQGKNIQYF. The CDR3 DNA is TGTGCCAGCAGCTCCCGCGGACAGGGCAAAAACATTCAGTACTTC.

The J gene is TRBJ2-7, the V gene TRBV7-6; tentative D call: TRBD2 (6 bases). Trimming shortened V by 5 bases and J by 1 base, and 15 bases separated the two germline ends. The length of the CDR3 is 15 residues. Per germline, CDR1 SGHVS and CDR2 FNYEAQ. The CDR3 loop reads CASSLGTYLSYEQYF. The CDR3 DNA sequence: TGTGCCAGCAGCCTTGGGACTTATCTATCCTACGAGCAGTACTTC.

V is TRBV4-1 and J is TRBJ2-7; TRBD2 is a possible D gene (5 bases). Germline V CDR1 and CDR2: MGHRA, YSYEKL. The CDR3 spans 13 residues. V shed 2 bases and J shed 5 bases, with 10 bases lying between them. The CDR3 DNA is TGCGCCAGCAGCCAACCGGAGAGGGACGAGCAGTACTTC. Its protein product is CASSQPERDEQYF.

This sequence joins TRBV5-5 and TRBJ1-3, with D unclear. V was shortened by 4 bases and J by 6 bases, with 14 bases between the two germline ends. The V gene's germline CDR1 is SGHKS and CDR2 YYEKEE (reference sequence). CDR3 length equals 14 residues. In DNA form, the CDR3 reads TGTGCCAGCAGCCGGGAGTGGCGGCCAAACACCATATATTTT. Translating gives CASSREWRPNTIYF.

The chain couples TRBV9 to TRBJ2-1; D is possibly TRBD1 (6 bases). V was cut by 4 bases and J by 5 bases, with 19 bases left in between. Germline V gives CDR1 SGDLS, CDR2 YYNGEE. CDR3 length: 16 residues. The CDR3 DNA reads TGTGCCAGCAGCCTCCGCGGACAGCCTTTTAACAATGAGCAGTTCTTC. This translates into CASSLRGQPFNNEQFF.